Below, one T cell receptor (beta chain) is given with its context. This sample is part of a study of CD8+ T cells in alopecia areata. V was clipped by 4 bases and J by 0 bases; unmatched bases: 4. Per the germline V gene, CDR1 is SNHLY and CDR2 is FYNNEI. The CDR3 has 17 amino acids. Following RNA extraction, reverse transcription yielded cDNA that acted as the sequencing template. The method was immunoSEQ multiplex PCR; TCRdb's version includes in-frame clones alone and lacks a portion of them. The sample lists over 100,000 clones, around 53% occurring once. Treatment described: oral pan-JAK inhibitor, 5-10 mg twice daily.

J is TRBJ2-6 and V is TRBV2; TRBD1 matches at 9 bases. This clonotype was sampled from a human donor with alopecia areata. The starting material was CD8+ T cells sorted from blood, obtained at week 24, from a patient treated with tofacitinib. Here the CDR3 reads CASSVQGALSGANVLTF. DNA for the CDR3: TGTGCCAGCAGTGTACAGGGGGCCCTCTCTGGGGCCAACGTCCTGACTTTC.